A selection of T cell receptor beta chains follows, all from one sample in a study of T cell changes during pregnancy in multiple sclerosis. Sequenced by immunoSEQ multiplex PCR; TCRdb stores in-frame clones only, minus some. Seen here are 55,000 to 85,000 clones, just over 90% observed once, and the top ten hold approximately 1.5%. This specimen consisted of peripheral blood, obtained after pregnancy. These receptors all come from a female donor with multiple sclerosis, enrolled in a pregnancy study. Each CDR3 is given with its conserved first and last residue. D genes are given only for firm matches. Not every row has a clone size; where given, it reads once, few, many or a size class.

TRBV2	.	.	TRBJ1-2	CASSENAGAGYTF	TGTGCCAGCAGTGAAAACGCCGGTGCTGGCTACACCTTC
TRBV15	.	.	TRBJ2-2	CATSRDTTGHGELFF	TGTGCCACCAGCAGAGATACAACAGGGCACGGGGAGCTGTTTTTT
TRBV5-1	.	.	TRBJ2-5	CASSLLSGIQETQYF	TGCGCCAGCAGCTTGCTAAGCGGAATACAAGAGACCCAGTACTTC
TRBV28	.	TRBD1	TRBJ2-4	CASSPIGTVENIQYF	TGTGCCAGCAGTCCAATAGGGACAGTGGAAAACATTCAGTACTTC
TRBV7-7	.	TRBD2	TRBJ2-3	CASSRGLAGADTQYF	TGTGCCAGCAGCCGGGGACTAGCGGGAGCAGATACGCAGTATTTT
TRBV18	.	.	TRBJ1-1	CASSPLSTGTSTEAFF	TGTGCCAGCTCACCACTTAGTACAGGGACGAGCACTGAAGCTTTCTTT
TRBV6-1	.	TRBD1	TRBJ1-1	CASSVSGQKNTEAFF	TGTGCCAGCAGCGTATCGGGACAGAAAAACACTGAAGCTTTCTTT
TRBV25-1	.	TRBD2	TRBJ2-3	CASSEGREGHVDTQYF	TGTGCCAGCAGTGAGGGACGGGAGGGCCATGTAGATACGCAGTATTTT
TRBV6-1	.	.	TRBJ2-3	CASSEAEEVGTQYF	TGTGCCAGCAGTGAAGCGGAGGAGGTTGGTACGCAGTATTTT
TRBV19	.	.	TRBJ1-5	CASSPRRRQYSNQPQHF	TGTGCCAGTAGTCCCCGTAGAAGACAGTATAGCAATCAGCCCCAGCATTTT
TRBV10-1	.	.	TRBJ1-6	CASSDGDSPLHF	TGCGCCAGCAGTGACGGGGATTCACCCCTCCACTTT
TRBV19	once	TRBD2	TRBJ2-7	CASSSGSSYEQYF	TGTGCCAGTAGTAGCGGGAGCTCCTACGAGCAGTACTTC
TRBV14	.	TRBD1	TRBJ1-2	CASSRDRGWYGYTF	TGTGCCAGCAGTCGGGACAGGGGTTGGTATGGCTACACCTTC
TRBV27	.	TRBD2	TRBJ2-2	CASSSNSGRVTGELFF	TGTGCCAGCAGTTCTAATAGCGGGAGGGTCACCGGGGAGCTGTTTTTT
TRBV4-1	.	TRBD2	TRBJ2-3	CASSQLPRRFGGRAVTDTQYF	TGCGCCAGCAGCCAACTCCCGAGGCGCTTCGGCGGGAGGGCCGTCACAGATACGCAGTATTTT
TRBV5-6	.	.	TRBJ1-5	CASSRARAGNQPQHF	TGTGCCAGCAGTCGGGCCAGGGCGGGCAATCAGCCCCAGCATTTT
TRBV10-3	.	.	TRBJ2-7	CAISETRFSYEQYF	TGTGCCATCAGTGAGACTAGGTTTTCGTACGAGCAGTACTTC
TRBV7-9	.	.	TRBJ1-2	CASSSPEVYGYTF	TGTGCCAGCAGCTCCCCGGAGGTCTATGGCTACACCTTC
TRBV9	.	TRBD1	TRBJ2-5	CASSVGQGWKETQYF	TGTGCCAGCAGCGTCGGACAGGGGTGGAAAGAGACCCAGTACTTC
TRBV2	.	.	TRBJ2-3	CASKVALNTDTQYF	TGTGCCAGCAAGGTAGCGCTAAACACAGATACGCAGTATTTT
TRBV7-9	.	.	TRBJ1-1	CASSLDRDTEAFF	TGTGCCAGCAGCTTAGACAGGGACACTGAAGCTTTCTTT
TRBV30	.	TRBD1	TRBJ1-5	CAWTLAGGGNQPQHF	TGTGCCTGGACTTTGGCAGGGGGCGGCAATCAGCCCCAGCATTTT
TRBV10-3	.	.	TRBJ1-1	CAINSDRMNTEAFF	TGTGCCATCAATTCGGACAGAATGAACACTGAAGCTTTCTTT
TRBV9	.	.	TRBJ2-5	CASSPREGGLAEETQYF	TGTGCCAGCAGCCCGAGGGAAGGAGGGCTGGCGGAGGAGACCCAGTACTTC
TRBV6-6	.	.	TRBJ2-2	CASSYLKKTNTGELFF	TGTGCCAGCAGTTACCTAAAGAAAACGAACACCGGGGAGCTGTTTTTT
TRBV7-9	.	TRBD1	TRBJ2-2	CASSPGGLNTGELFF	TGTGCCAGCAGTCCAGGGGGCCTGAACACCGGGGAGCTGTTTTTT
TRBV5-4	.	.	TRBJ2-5	CASSLSLANQETQYF	TGTGCCAGCAGCTTGTCATTGGCCAATCAAGAGACCCAGTACTTC
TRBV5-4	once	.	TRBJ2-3	CASSLAHLFSTDTQYF	TGTGCCAGCAGCTTGGCCCACTTATTTAGCACAGATACGCAGTATTTT